This TCR beta chain was sequenced in a study of long-term antiretroviral therapy in people with HIV. General study points: ART was followed by higher diversity that remained below transplant donor controls.

About this clone: Its specificity is not known.

The CDR3 has 14 amino acids. With 8 bases clipped from V and 6 bases from J, the junction kept 11 bases outside the gene matches. CDR1 is LNHDA, CDR2 SQIVND, per germline (reference sequence). The immunoSEQ assay was v3.0, run at survey level. The method was immunoSEQ multiplex PCR; TCRdb's version includes in-frame clones alone and lacks a portion of them. The table shows 20,000 to 30,000 clones, with more than 85% occurring only once. This chain joins TRBV19 and TRBJ2-3, with 7 bases aligning to TRBD2. The receptor was derived from a man aged 35-49 years with HIV. The sample was unsorted PBMCs, taken 2.7 years after starting antiretroviral therapy. CDR3 bases: TGTGCCAGTGCTCGACTAGCCGTTACCGATACGCAGTATTTT. The encoded protein is CASARLAVTDTQYF.